This entry describes one TCR beta chain. Its antigen remains unidentified. No base qualities exist here, and no much larger clone lies one base off it. The data were obtained in a study of blood T cell repertoires in COVID-19 (dated by TCRdb to 2020 to 2022). A note on the overall study: Samples from collaborators originated in the United States, Italy and Spain and spanned both the acute and convalescent phases of COVID-19. The prospective study material was composed of cDNA or gDNA derived from T cells, B-cell-depleted T cells, or PBMCs. Deeply sampled blood TCRbeta repertoires from subjects exposed to, actively infected with, or recovered from COVID-19 were included in the dataset. The repertoires were released in a freely available public database meant as a resource for research on the immune response to SARS-CoV-2. The samples were drawn from two sources: the first 160 participants of the ongoing ImmuneRACE study, and about 1,300 subjects contributed by 6 global collaborators. Sample metadata almost always included a de-identified subject ID, COVID-19 status, age in years and sex. Where HLA class I and class II types were available, the types were taken from metadata supplied by the sample provider, not from assay-based typing.

Collaborating institutions collected whole blood in K2EDTA tubes following their own protocols. For TCRbeta analysis, collaborators shipped samples as frozen whole blood, isolated PBMCs, or DNA extracted from either of those sample types. From the cysteine up to the phenylalanine, the CDR3 has a length of 16 residues. Only the CDR3 region is kept as DNA, spanning 48 bases read in frame from base 1. Unmatched junction bases come to 10, with V trimmed by 5 bases and J by 7 bases. For CDR1 and CDR2, the germline V gene lists SGHAT and FQNNGV. General findings and caveats noted by the study authors: The amount of clinical and demographic metadata varied by source and participant and was provided uncurated.

TCRbeta CDR3 regions were amplified from genomic DNA using the immunoSEQ Assay, a bias-controlled multiplex PCR. Per the authors' processing: Within the assay, amplification of reference gene primers was used to estimate how many nucleated cells each sample contained. To quantify the absolute abundance of each unique TCRbeta CDR3 rearrangement, sequence reads were collapsed and filtered. For each sample, productive Simpson clonality was calculated as the square root of Simpson's diversity index over productive rearrangements. Here the immuneACCESS table is served through TCRdb, limited to in-frame sequences with V and J called. Missing clones are a known gap in these copies; in checked studies unresolved V genes cover under half, and the rest lacks a known reason. V, J and clone size were drawn from that table, and D and trimming were deduced from the DNA. Present in this sample are 200,000 to 250,000 clones, 65% to 90% of which were seen just once. The ten top clones hold less than 7.5% of the sample.

The sequencing input was peripheral blood. The source is a woman aged 50 to 65 with acute or convalescent COVID-19. This receptor chain uses TRBV11-2 and TRBJ2-2, with 10 bases aligning to TRBD1. The nucleotides are TGTGCCAGCAGCGAAAGACAGGGGGCAGAGGGCGGGGAGCTGTTTTTT. It specifies CASSERQGAEGGELFF.